These 26 T cell receptor beta chains were sequenced from one sample in a study of blood T cell repertoires in COVID-19. Produced via immunoSEQ multiplex PCR; TCRdb's table is partial and in-frame only. This table holds more than 300,000 clones, 70% to 90% found once. The specimen sequenced was PBMCs or T cells enriched from blood (not recorded which). The receptors originated from a woman aged 18 to 35 who had recovered from COVID-19.

This clone was found once. V usage is TRBV6-1 and J usage is TRBJ1-1; D is possibly TRBD1 (6 bases). Between the trimmed V and J ends, which lost 2 bases and 5 bases, there was a span of 12 bases. The CDR3 covers 14 residues. The germline V gene encodes CDR1 MNHNS and CDR2 SASEGT. CDR3 residues: CASSEQGIGTEAFF. CDR3 bases: TGTGCCAGCAGTGAACAGGGGATTGGGACTGAAGCTTTCTTT.

The chain has TRBV4-1 and TRBJ1-2, with 7 bases fitting TRBD1. J lost 4 bases, V lost 0 bases, and 17 bases had no gene match. In germline, CDR1 is MGHRA, CDR2 YSYEKL. CDR3 length: 19 amino acids. The CDR3: CASSQDRDSVDKGGYGYTF. CDR3 in DNA: TGCGCCAGCAGCCAAGATCGGGACAGCGTAGATAAAGGGGGCTATGGCTACACCTTC.

V usage is TRBV2 and J usage is TRBJ2-3, with D possibly matching TRBD2 (5 bases). The CDR3 is 12 amino acids. Germline-derived CDR1 and CDR2 are SNHLY and FYNNEI. V shed 11 bases and J shed 6 bases, with 15 bases lying between them. CDR3 bases: TGTGCCGCGAGGGCCCATGAGGATACGCAGTATTTT. As protein: CAARAHEDTQYF.

The V and J genes are TRBV4-3 and TRBJ1-2; TRBD1 matches 10 bases. In germline, CDR1 is LGHNA, CDR2 YSLEER. The length of the CDR3 is 14 residues. Unmatched junction bases numbered 6, after V lost 3 bases and J lost 8 bases. The CDR3 region is CASSQGGTGEGYTF. Written as DNA, the CDR3 is TGCGCCAGCAGCCAGGGGGGGACAGGGGAAGGCTACACCTTC.

This sequence joins TRBV5-1 and TRBJ1-2; D ambiguous. V was pared by 0 bases and J by 2 bases, with 11 bases between. Germline V gene data show CDR1 as SGHRS and CDR2 as YFSETQ. CDR3 length: 15 residues. CDR3 nucleotides: TGCGCCAGCAGCTTGGTTCCAGAATCGAACTATGGCTACACCTTC. The encoded protein is CASSLVPESNYGYTF.

This CDR3 is CASSEFSGGAPDTQYF. DNA for the CDR3: TGTGCCAGCAGTGAGTTTAGCGGGGGGGCCCCAGATACGCAGTATTTT. The V call is TRBV25-1, the J call TRBJ2-3; 11 bases are shared with TRBD2. The V segment lost 3 bases and the J segment 4 bases; nucleotides outside the gene matches: 6. Germline CDR1 reads MGHDK; CDR2 reads SYGVNS. CDR3 length: 16 residues.

The rearrangement joins TRBV9 to TRBJ2-7, with TRBD1 matching 7 bases. Per germline, CDR1 SGDLS and CDR2 YYNGEE. V shed 3 bases and J 0 bases; nucleotides not matched to a gene: 3. The CDR3 has 14 residues. CDR3 bases: TGTGCCAGCAGCGGAGGGGACAGCTCCTACGAGCAGTACTTC. Protein sequence: CASSGGDSSYEQYF.

The chain has TRBV28 and TRBJ1-1; D gene uncertain. CDR1 is MDHEN, CDR2 SYDVKM, per germline. V was shortened by 8 bases and J by 11 bases, with 18 bases between the two germline ends. CDR3 size: 12 residues. The CDR3 sequence is CASLPPGEAAFF. In nucleotides, the CDR3 is TGTGCCAGCCTTCCCCCTGGTGAAGCGGCTTTCTTT.

This sequence joins TRBV5-1 and TRBJ2-3, with TRBD1 identical over 9 bases. CDR1 and CDR2 from the germline V gene are SGHRS and YFSETQ. J was trimmed by 7 bases and V by 6 bases; bases with no gene match: 3. This CDR3 contains 12 residues. The chain's CDR3 is CASKGTGHTQYF. In nucleotides, the CDR3 is TGCGCCAGCAAGGGGACAGGGCATACGCAGTATTTT.

The chain joins TRBV12-3 or TRBV12-4 to TRBJ1-2; 7 nucleotides line up with TRBD1. Unmatched junction bases numbered 10, after V lost 11 bases and J lost 4 bases. The CDR3 spans 13 residues. CDR3: CACPGQTPYGYTF. The CDR3 coding sequence is TGTGCCTGTCCGGGACAGACACCCTATGGCTACACCTTC.

The rearrangement links TRBV11-3 to TRBJ2-1, with TRBD2 matching over 7 bases. The V and J ends lost 4 bases and 5 bases, in that order; junction bases with no gene match: 8. The germline CDR1 and CDR2 sequences are SGHNT and YENEEA. The CDR3 covers 15 residues. The CDR3 bases are TGTGCCAGCAGCTGGGACTATACCCGTGACAATGAGCAGTTCTTC. Its protein product is CASSWDYTRDNEQFF.

The genes are TRBV30 and TRBJ1-5; TRBD1 is a possible D gene (5 bases). V was pared by 7 bases and J by 3 bases, with 13 bases between. CDR1 GTSNPN and CDR2 SVGIG come from the germline V gene (reference sequence). The CDR3 loop spans 13 amino acids. CDR3 sequence reads: CASSGGDNQPQHF. The CDR3, as DNA: TGTGCCTCCTCCGGGGGGGACAATCAGCCCCAGCATTTT.

J is TRBJ2-2 and V is TRBV30, with 13 bases lining up with TRBD2. The V gene's germline CDR1 is GTSNPN and CDR2 SVGIG (reference sequence). V gave up 0 bases and J gave up 3 bases; unmatched junction bases: 4. The CDR3 runs 17 residues. CDR3 DNA: TGTGCCTGGAGTGTGAGACTAGCGGGGGGCGACACCGGGGAGCTGTTTTTT. Amino acid sequence: CAWSVRLAGGDTGELFF.

The rearrangement links TRBV5-5 to TRBJ2-7; 11 nucleotides match TRBD1. In germline, CDR1 is SGHKS, CDR2 YYEKEE (reference sequence). This CDR3 contains 15 residues. V was clipped by 4 bases and J by 3 bases; unmatched bases: 6. In nucleotides, the CDR3 is TGTGCCAGCAGCCTAGGACAGGGGGCTATCTACGAGCAGTACTTC. It translates to CASSLGQGAIYEQYF. Drawing the rest from reference TRBV5-5 and TRBJ2-7, the complete variable domain is DAGVTQSPTHLIKTRGQQVTLRCSPISGHKSVSWYQQVLGQGPQFIFQYYEKEERGRGNFPDRFSARQFPNYSSELNVNALLLGDSALYLCASSLGQGAIYEQYFGPGTRLTVT.

This chain joins TRBV11-3 and TRBJ1-1; the D is unclear. Germline assignment: CDR1 SGHNT and CDR2 YENEEA. V lost 4 bases and J 11 bases, leaving 14 bases between the germline ends. The CDR3 is 12 residues long. The CDR3 DNA is TGTGCCAGCAGCTCGACTCCGGGAACGGCTTTCTTT. As protein: CASSSTPGTAFF.

The chain has TRBV5-5 and TRBJ2-7; TRBD1 matches 9 bases. Trimming cost V 5 bases and J 3 bases; bases outside gene matches: 12. Per germline, CDR1 SGHKS and CDR2 YYEKEE (reference sequence). The CDR3 totals 16 residues. Here the CDR3 reads CASSSIQRQGDYEQYF. CDR3 DNA sequence: TGTGCCAGCAGTTCGATCCAGAGACAGGGGGACTACGAGCAGTACTTC. The whole variable domain, remainder taken from reference TRBV5-5 and TRBJ2-7, is DAGVTQSPTHLIKTRGQQVTLRCSPISGHKSVSWYQQVLGQGPQFIFQYYEKEERGRGNFPDRFSARQFPNYSSELNVNALLLGDSALYLCASSSIQRQGDYEQYFGPGTRLTVT.

The chain joins TRBV6-5 to TRBJ1-6; D unclear. V dropped 0 bases and J dropped 4 bases, with 10 bases sitting between them. This CDR3 has 16 residues. Germline V lookup: CDR1 MNHEY, CDR2 SVGAGI. CDR3 DNA sequence: TGTGCCAGCAGTTACTCGACCCAGGCTTATAATTCACCCCTCCACTTT. Its protein product is CASSYSTQAYNSPLHF.

The chain employs TRBV30 and TRBJ2-3, with 10 nucleotides matching TRBD2. The junction had 9 bases not matched to a gene; V was cut back by 0 bases and J by 0 bases. The V gene's germline CDR1 is GTSNPN and CDR2 SVGIG (reference sequence). This CDR3 has 18 residues. The CDR3 is CAWSVLLAGGTSTDTQYF. The CDR3 DNA follows: TGTGCCTGGAGTGTTTTATTAGCGGGGGGTACTAGCACAGATACGCAGTATTTT.

This clone was observed a handful of times. The chain carries TRBV23-1 and TRBJ1-2, with D possibly being TRBD1 (5 bases). Being an ORF, TRBV23-1 has a function that is uncertain. V lost 0 bases and J lost 6, with 20 bases in between. The CDR3 runs 17 residues. Written as DNA, the CDR3 is TGCGCCAGCAGTCAATCCCCAAGGACACACCGGCTAGATGGCTACACCTTC. The encoded protein is CASSQSPRTHRLDGYTF.

With regard to this clone: Other DNA sequences in this specimen translate into the identical CDR3. V and J are TRBV7-9 and TRBJ1-5; D may be TRBD1 (5 bases). This CDR3 spans 14 amino acids. Trimming took off 0 bases at V and 4 bases at J, with 7 bases between the two ends. The germline V gene has CDR1 SEHNR and CDR2 FQNEAQ (reference sequence). Here the CDR3 DNA reads TGTGCCAGCAGCTTAGCAGGGGTGAATCAGCCCCAGCATTTT. It codes for CASSLAGVNQPQHF. Supplemented by reference TRBV7-9 and TRBJ1-5, the full variable domain reads DTGVSQNPRHKITKRGQNVTFRCDPISEHNRLYWYRQTLGQGPEFLTYFQNEAQLEKSRLLSDRFSAERPKGSFSTLEIQRTEQGDSAMYLCASSLAGVNQPQHFGDGTRLSIL.

This chain connects TRBV11-3 to TRBJ2-1; 10 nucleotides line up with TRBD1. With V trimmed by 5 bases and J by 10 bases, 11 bases remained unmatched. The germline V gene has CDR1 SGHNT and CDR2 YENEEA. The CDR3 contains 15 residues. CDR3 coding DNA: TGTGCCAGCAGCCACCCCCGGACAGGGGGAAGGGAGCAGTTCTTC. Amino acid sequence: CASSHPRTGGREQFF.

CDR3 sequence (DNA): TGTGCCAGCAGCCCGGACAGGGGAAACACCATATATTTT. This encodes CASSPDRGNTIYF. V is TRBV7-9 and J is TRBJ1-3; 7 bases align to TRBD1. CDR1 is SEHNR and CDR2 is FQNEAQ in the germline V gene (reference sequence). There are 13 residues in the CDR3. Trimming at V came to 5 bases and at J to 4 bases, leaving 2 bases not matched to a gene.

The chain is built from TRBV11-1 and TRBJ2-5, with TRBD1 identical over 11 bases. CDR3 length equals 14 residues. With 4 bases clipped from V and 3 bases from J, the junction kept 1 base outside the gene matches. The V gene's germline CDR1 is SGHAT and CDR2 FQDESV (reference sequence). DNA for the CDR3: TGTGCCAGCAGCTGGACAGGGGGCGAAGAGACCCAGTACTTC. Translation gives CASSWTGGEETQYF.

CDR3 nucleotides: TGTGCCAGCCCCAGGGGTAACTCTGGAAACACCATATATTTT. Its protein product is CASPRGNSGNTIYF. The gene calls are TRBV19 and TRBJ1-3, with D possibly TRBD1 on 6 matching bases. V dropped 9 bases and J dropped 0 bases, with 12 bases sitting between them. The germline V gene encodes CDR1 LNHDA and CDR2 SQIVND (reference sequence). This CDR3 comprises 14 residues.

The V call is TRBV7-9, the J call TRBJ1-1; no firm D call. This CDR3 spans 13 amino acids. Germline loops: CDR1 SEHNR, CDR2 FQNEAQ (reference sequence). V was shortened by 3 bases and J by 10 bases, with 15 bases between the two germline ends. CDR3 nucleotide sequence: TGTGCCAGCAGCTTTGACGGAGGCAGCGTAGCTTTCTTT. It specifies CASSFDGGSVAFF.

V gene TRBV7-2 combines with J gene TRBJ2-7, with 8 bases identical to TRBD1. V lost 5 bases to trimming and J lost 0 bases; unmatched junction nucleotides: 6. The CDR3 is 15 residues long. Germline CDR1 is SGHTA and CDR2 is FQGNSA. The CDR3 coding sequence is TGTGCCAGCAGCCCAAGACAGGGGAGCTCCTACGAGCAGTACTTC. It encodes CASSPRQGSSYEQYF.